Sequencing of this T cell receptor beta chain was carried out in a study of a mutant IDH1 vaccine in newly diagnosed glioma. As for the study in general: Weeks 1, 3, 5, 7, 11, 15, 19 and 23 were when patients received their eight vaccinations. Vaccination started 4-6 weeks after radiotherapy alone, or with temozolomide cycles. General study findings and limits: Most patients, 93.3%, showed vaccine-induced immune responses.

Time point reported: week 5, during vaccination. Topical imiquimod accompanied each vaccine dose, which consisted of 300 ug of mutant IDH1 20-mer peptide. Assay: immunoSEQ multiplex PCR; the TCRdb copy retains only in-frame clones and omits some. The sample yields around 40,000 clones, 70% to 90% seen once. Regarding this clone: Its antigen is unknown.

The V gene's germline CDR1 is LNHDA and CDR2 SQIVND (reference sequence). V dropped 4 bases and J dropped 2 bases, with 21 bases sitting between them. CDR3 size: 17 residues. This TCR was recovered from a man aged 35-49 years with glioma. The starting material was PBMCs, obtained from a glioma patient whose treatment included an IDH1 peptide vaccine. The chain links TRBV19 to TRBJ2-7; D could derive from TRBD1 or TRBD2 (5 bases each). The CDR3 coding sequence is TGTGCCAGTAGTAGTATGGACGGAGGCCAGGGTCCCTACGAGCAGTACTTC. The encoded protein is CASSSMDGGQGPYEQYF.